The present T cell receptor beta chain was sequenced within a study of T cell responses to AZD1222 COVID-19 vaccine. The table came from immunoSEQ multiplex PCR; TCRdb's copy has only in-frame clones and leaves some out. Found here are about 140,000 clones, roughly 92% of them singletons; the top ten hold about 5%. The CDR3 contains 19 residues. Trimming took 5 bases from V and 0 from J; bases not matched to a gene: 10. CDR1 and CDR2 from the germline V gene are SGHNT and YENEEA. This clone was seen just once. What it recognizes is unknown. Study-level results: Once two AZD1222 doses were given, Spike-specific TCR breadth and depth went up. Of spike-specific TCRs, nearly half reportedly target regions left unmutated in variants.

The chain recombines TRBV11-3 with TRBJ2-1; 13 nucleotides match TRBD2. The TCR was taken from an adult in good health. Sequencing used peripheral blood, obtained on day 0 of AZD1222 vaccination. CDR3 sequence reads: CASSREGTSGDSSYNEQFF. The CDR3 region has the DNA TGTGCCAGCAGCCGAGAAGGGACTAGCGGGGATAGCTCCTACAATGAGCAGTTCTTC.